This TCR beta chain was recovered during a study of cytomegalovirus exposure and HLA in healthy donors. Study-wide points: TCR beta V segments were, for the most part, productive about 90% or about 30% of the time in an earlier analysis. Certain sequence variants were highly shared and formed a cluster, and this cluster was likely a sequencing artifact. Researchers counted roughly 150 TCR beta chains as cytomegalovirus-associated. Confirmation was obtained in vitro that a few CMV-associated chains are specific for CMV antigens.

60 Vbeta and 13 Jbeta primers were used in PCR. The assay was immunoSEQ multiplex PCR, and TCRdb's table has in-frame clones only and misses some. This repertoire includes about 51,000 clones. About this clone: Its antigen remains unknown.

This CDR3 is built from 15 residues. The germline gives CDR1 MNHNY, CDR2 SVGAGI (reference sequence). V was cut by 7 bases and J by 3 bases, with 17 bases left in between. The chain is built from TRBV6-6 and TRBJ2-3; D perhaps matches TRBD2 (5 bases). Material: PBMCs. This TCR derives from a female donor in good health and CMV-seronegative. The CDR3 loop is CASTPEGQRTDTQYF. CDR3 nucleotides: TGTGCCAGCACCCCTGAGGGCCAGAGAACAGATACGCAGTATTTT.